The T cell receptor (beta chain) under discussion was sequenced for a study of CD8 T cells in acute hepatitis C reinfection. Study details: CD8+ T cells recognizing the HCV NS3-1073 epitope were profiled acutely and after viral clearance. Notes on the study in general: NS3-1073 specific repertoires were highly diverse across all groups. Overrepresentation in the naive pool did not explain the preferential TRBV04 and TRBV06 usage seen in all groups.

The time point: acute HCV infection, within 168 days of estimated infection date. No in vitro expansion preceded sequencing of these hepatitis C virus-specific cells, which were studied ex vivo. Acute primary HCV infection: positive HCV RNA or antibody test after negative test within 24 weeks. The germline gives CDR1 MGHRA, CDR2 YSYEKL. This CDR3 region has 13 residues. Method: immunoSEQ multiplex PCR; TCRdb's copy keeps in-frame clones and lacks some. Of several thousand clones listed, roughly 40% are singletons. On this clone: At one end the junction does not follow the germline gene, possibly because of a read error.

The sample here was HCV NS3-1073 tetramer-sorted CD8+ T cells from PBMCs, taken during acute infection. The receptor comes from a man aged 25 to 40 with chronic hepatitis C. The rearrangement links TRBV4-1 to TRBJ2-1, with D possibly called TRBD1 or TRBD2 (6 bases each). CDR3 nucleotides: TGCGCCAGCAGCCAAGAATGGGGGGCTGAGGAGTTCTTC. Translated: CASSQEWGAEEFF.